The 17 T cell receptor beta chains presented below share a single source sample, sequenced in a study of T cell responses to AZD1222 COVID-19 vaccine. Here immunoSEQ multiplex PCR was the method, and the copy in TCRdb shows in-frame clones only, minus some. The data show some 140,000 clones, with 85% to 90% seen just once and roughly 2% held by the top ten. The sequencing here drew on peripheral blood, taken on day 0 of AZD1222 vaccination. The receptors shown here come from an adult in good health.

The chain has TRBV29-1 and TRBJ2-1, with D uncertain. Germline V gene lookup returns CDR1 SQVTM and CDR2 ANQGSEA. The CDR3 has 13 amino acids. Trimming took 8 bases from V and 0 from J, leaving 11 bases between them. This chain's CDR3 is CSKTVSSYNEQFF. CDR3 bases: TGCAGCAAGACCGTTAGCTCCTACAATGAGCAGTTCTTC.

Here the CDR3 DNA reads TGTGCCATCAGTGAGTCGACAGGGCTAGAGGGTGGCTACACCTTC. Its translation is CAISESTGLEGGYTF. The genes are TRBV10-3 and TRBJ1-2; 7 nucleotides match TRBD1. This CDR3 comprises 15 residues. V shed 0 bases and J 7 bases; nucleotides not matched to a gene: 8. Germline loops: CDR1 ENHRY, CDR2 SYGVKD.

The chain uses TRBV9 and TRBJ1-6; the match to TRBD1 covers 11 bases. CDR3 length: 14 residues. The germline gives CDR1 SGDLS, CDR2 YYNGEE. Trimming took 3 bases from V and 10 from J; bases not matched to a gene: 3. The CDR3 nucleotides are TGTGCCAGCAGCGGGACAGGGGGCGAATCACCCCTCCACTTT. It specifies CASSGTGGESPLHF.

As concerns this clone: Other DNA sequences in the sample encode the same CDR3. The chain carries TRBV6-5 and TRBJ1-2, with 9 nucleotides matching TRBD1. The ends lost 6 bases at V and 2 bases at J; junction bases unmatched: 4. CDR3 length equals 14 residues. Germline V gives CDR1 MNHEY, CDR2 SVGAGI. The CDR3, as DNA: TGTGCCAGCAGACGGACAGGGGACAACTATGGCTACACCTTC. It encodes CASRRTGDNYGYTF.

This chain connects TRBV5-1 to TRBJ1-2, with D hard to call. This CDR3 is 15 amino acids long. Germline values: CDR1 SGHRS, CDR2 YFSETQ. Trimming took off 0 bases at V and 4 bases at J, with 13 bases between the two ends. In DNA form, the CDR3 reads TGCGCCAGCAGCTTGGATTCGGGGTTGACCTATGGCTACACCTTC. This codes for CASSLDSGLTYGYTF.

CDR3 DNA: TGCGCCAGCAGCTTGTTGAACGGCGGGCAACTAGCGGAGGACAATGAGCAGTTCTTC. Protein: CASSLLNGGQLAEDNEQFF. The J gene is TRBJ2-1, the V gene TRBV5-1; 8 bases line up with TRBD2. The trim removed 1 base at V and 5 bases at J, leaving 17 bases unmatched. Germline assignment: CDR1 SGHRS and CDR2 YFSETQ. This CDR3 has 19 residues.

Remarks on this clone: Other DNA sequences in this specimen translate into the identical CDR3. This sequence joins TRBV5-1 and TRBJ1-2; D is possibly TRBD1 (6 bases). V gave up 2 bases and J gave up 1 base, with 9 bases separating them. Looked up from germline, CDR1 is SGHRS and CDR2 is YFSETQ. The CDR3 loop spans 14 amino acids. The CDR3 sequence is CASSLGQSNYGYTF. In DNA form, the CDR3 reads TGCGCCAGCAGCTTAGGACAGAGTAACTATGGCTACACCTTC.

This rearrangement joins TRBV5-1 to TRBJ1-1; the match to TRBD1 covers 9 bases. After removal of 2 bases from V and 6 bases from J, the junction contained 5 bases not matched to a gene. CDR1 SGHRS and CDR2 YFSETQ come from the germline V gene. CDR3 length equals 14 residues. The CDR3 DNA follows: TGCGCCAGCAGCTTACAGGGGGCGGTCCCTGAAGCTTTCTTT. This encodes CASSLQGAVPEAFF.

The chain employs TRBV19 and TRBJ2-3; no definite D call. The CDR3 contains 13 residues. Trimming removed 3 bases from V and 3 bases from J, with 7 bases in between. Germline CDR1 reads LNHDA; CDR2 reads SQIVND (reference sequence). CDR3 nucleotide sequence: TGTGCCAGTAGTATCGGTCGGACAGATACGCAGTATTTT. It translates to CASSIGRTDTQYF.

This clone was seen a few times. The J gene is TRBJ1-2, the V gene TRBV6-2 or TRBV6-3; 8 bases are a match to TRBD1. The CDR3 runs to 16 residues. Germline values: CDR1 MNHEY, CDR2 SVGEGT. J was trimmed by 4 bases and V by 0 bases; bases with no gene match: 7. DNA of the CDR3: TGTGCCAGCAGTTACTCGAGGGGACAGGAGCCCTATGGCTACACCTTC. Amino acid sequence: CASSYSRGQEPYGYTF.

The chain combines TRBV7-8 with TRBJ1-1, with TRBD1 as a possible D gene (6 bases). Per germline, CDR1 SGHVS and CDR2 FQNEAQ. V shed 0 bases and J shed 0 bases, with 8 bases lying between them. CDR3 size: 15 residues. The CDR3 spells CASSLAAGVNTEAFF. Here the CDR3 DNA reads TGTGCCAGCAGCTTAGCGGCAGGGGTGAACACTGAAGCTTTCTTT.

This clone was recorded once. V is TRBV5-4 and J is TRBJ2-1; 7 bases agree with TRBD2. From germline, CDR1 is SGHNT and CDR2 YYREEE (reference sequence). CDR3 size: 15 residues. V dropped 4 bases and J dropped 5; count of bases not matched to a gene: 9. CDR3 sequence: CASSAAERGNNEQFF. The CDR3, as DNA: TGTGCCAGCAGCGCTGCCGAGCGGGGCAACAATGAGCAGTTCTTC. Looking up the rest from reference TRBV5-4 and TRBJ2-1 gives the full variable domain: ETGVTQSPTHLIKTRGQQVTLRCSSQSGHNTVSWYQQALGQGPQFIFQYYREEENGRGNFPPRFSGLQFPNYSSELNVNALELDDSALYLCASSAAERGNNEQFFGPGTRLTVL.

The rearrangement uses TRBV5-1 and TRBJ2-2; possible D gene TRBD1, 6 bases. CDR1 is SGHRS, CDR2 YFSETQ, per germline. The CDR3 runs 17 residues. The V end was cut by 4 bases, the J end by 0 bases, with 16 bases between. The CDR3 coding sequence is TGCGCCAGCAGCGGTACCACAGGGTACTCGAACACCGGGGAGCTGTTTTTT. The encoded protein is CASSGTTGYSNTGELFF. The full variable domain, rest sourced from reference TRBV5-1 and TRBJ2-2, is KAGVTQTPRYLIKTRGQQVTLSCSPISGHRSVSWYQQTPGQGLQFLFEYFSETQRNKGNFPGRFSGRQFSNSRSEMNVSTLELGDSALYLCASSGTTGYSNTGELFFGEGSRLTVL.

For this clone: Because the CDR3's place on the DNA is in doubt, the DNA is left out and the CDR3 is given as listed by TCRdb. The rearrangement uses TRBV30 and TRBJ1-2. 12 amino acids form the CDR3, both terminal residues included. Germline values: CDR1 GTSNPN, CDR2 SVGIG (reference sequence). The CDR3 spells CAWSVVGGGNTF.

This chain joins TRBV5-1 and TRBJ1-2; no reliable D call. The CDR3 consists of 13 residues. In germline, CDR1 is SGHRS, CDR2 YFSETQ. Deletions cut 2 bases from V and 8 bases from J, with 13 bases between. The CDR3 nucleotides are TGCGCCAGCAGCTTCGGCATTCGGAGGGGCTACACCTTC. Translated, it gives CASSFGIRRGYTF.

V usage is TRBV20-1 and J usage is TRBJ2-7, with 12 bases matching TRBD2. V lost 5 bases and J lost 3; bases outside the gene matches: 8. Germline CDR1 reads DFQATT; CDR2 reads SNEGSKA (reference sequence). This CDR3 has 15 residues. The CDR3 here is CSAGGLAGKLYEQYF. DNA for the CDR3: TGCAGTGCTGGTGGACTAGCGGGAAAACTCTACGAGCAGTACTTC.

The CDR3 loop reads CASSYFLAGGDTQYF. In DNA form, the CDR3 reads TGTGCCAGCAGTTACTTCCTAGCGGGGGGCGATACGCAGTATTTT. The V and J genes are TRBV6-5 and TRBJ2-3; 11 bases line up with TRBD2. V lost 1 base to trimming and J lost 6 bases; unmatched junction nucleotides: 3. The CDR3 has 15 amino acids. The germline V gene encodes CDR1 MNHEY and CDR2 SVGAGI.